This T cell receptor (beta chain) was sequenced in a study of beta chain features in type 1 diabetes. Study information: Fewer than 140,000,000 sorted cells were examined across all samples.

V lost 5 bases and J lost 5; bases outside the gene matches: 13. This CDR3 has 17 amino acids. CDR1 and CDR2 from the germline V gene are SGHTA and FQGTGA. Expressed TCRB transcripts were sequenced, since all the RNA that had been isolated was reverse transcribed. The data were produced by immunoSEQ multiplex PCR, yet TCRdb's version contains in-frame clones alone and is incomplete. Among hundreds of thousands of clones, around 16% were seen once, and the ten largest hold about 0.086%. CD4+ naive, central memory, regulatory and stem cell-like memory subsets were isolated by sorting on CD45RO/CCR7/CD25/CD127/CD95/CD27.

The sequenced sample consisted of naive CD4+ T cells from blood. This sequence was found in a man between 18 and 29 years old in good health. The chain employs TRBV7-3 and TRBJ2-3; TRBD2 agrees at 10 bases. CDR3: CASSPPGLAGVKDTQYF. The CDR3 DNA reads TGTGCCAGCAGCCCCCCGGGGCTAGCGGGAGTGAAAGATACGCAGTATTTT.